The sequence of this TCR beta chain was determined in a study of T-cell memory formation after mild COVID-19. With V trimmed by 1 base and J by 3 bases, 3 bases remained unmatched. The germline gives CDR1 DFQATT, CDR2 SNEGSKA (reference sequence). The CDR3 totals 14 residues. This clonotype has more than one count but fewer than ten. Its matching antigen is unknown. TCRdb itself ran the 5' RACE reads through MiXCR, one entry per CDR3 protein. Of roughly 200,000 distinct CDR3 sequences in the sample, 20% to 25% were seen once. Study-wide points: The authors left the SARS-CoV-2 specificity of second-wave clones peaking on day 37 unconfirmed. There were some responding clones in pre-infection memory, which suggested that cross-reactive memory had joined.

The rearrangement joins TRBV20-1 to TRBJ1-2; TRBD1 matches at 9 bases. The sequenced material came from PBMCs or a T cell subset sorted from them (not recorded which). This TCR derives from an adult woman who had mild COVID-19 (a few samples of this study predate the infection). Cell type and time point are not known. The CDR3 DNA follows: TGCAGTGCTAGAGTCCGGGACAGGGACTATGGCTACACCTTC. Encoded protein: CSARVRDRDYGYTF.